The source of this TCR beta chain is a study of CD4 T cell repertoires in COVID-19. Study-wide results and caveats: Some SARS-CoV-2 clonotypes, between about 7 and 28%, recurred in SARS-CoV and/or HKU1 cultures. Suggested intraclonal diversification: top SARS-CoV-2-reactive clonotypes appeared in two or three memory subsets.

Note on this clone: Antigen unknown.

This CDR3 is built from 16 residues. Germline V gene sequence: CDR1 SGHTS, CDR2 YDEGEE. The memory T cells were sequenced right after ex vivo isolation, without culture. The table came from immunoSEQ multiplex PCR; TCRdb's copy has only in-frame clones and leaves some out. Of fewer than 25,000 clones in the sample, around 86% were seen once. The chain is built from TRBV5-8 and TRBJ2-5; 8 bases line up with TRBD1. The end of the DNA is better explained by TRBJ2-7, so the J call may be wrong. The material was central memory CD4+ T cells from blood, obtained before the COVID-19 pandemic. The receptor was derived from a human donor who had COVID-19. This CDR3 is CASSLAGTGRRYEQYF. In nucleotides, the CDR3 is TGTGCCAGCAGCTTGGCCGGGACAGGCCGTCGCTACGAGCAGTACTTC.